This T cell receptor (beta chain) was captured by sequencing in a study of blood T cell repertoires in COVID-19. Study-level background: Specimens from acute and convalescent COVID-19 originated in the United States, Italy and Spain.

Germline V gene lookup returns CDR1 MGHDK and CDR2 SYGVNS. Trimming pared 7 bases from V and 4 bases from J, leaving 16 bases between. This CDR3 comprises 14 residues. Using immunoSEQ multiplex PCR, the repertoire was profiled, and TCRdb retains in-frame clones only, with some absent. Among more than 80,000 clones listed, around nine tenths were seen once. The gene calls are TRBV25-1 and TRBJ1-2; D might be TRBD1 (5 bases). This TCR came from a man in his forties with acute or convalescent COVID-19. Sequencing was done on a sample of peripheral blood. The CDR3 nucleotides read TGTGCCAGCACCCAGGGCGAAGGAGCCTATGGCTACACCTTC. It codes for CASTQGEGAYGYTF.